The clone carrying this T cell receptor beta chain was counted a few times. The CDR3 consists of 15 residues. V lost 1 base, J lost 1 base, and 10 bases lay in between. In germline, CDR1 is SGHKS, CDR2 YYEKEE (reference sequence). The RNA, about 0.45 to 1 ug, was put through reverse transcription using random hexamers. It was immunoSEQ multiplex PCR that amplified TCR beta CDR3 across 54 Vbeta and 13 Jbeta. TCRdb fed the immunoSEQ multiplex PCR reads into MiXCR, producing one record per CDR3 protein. The sample shows under 200,000 distinct CDR3 sequences, 90% to 95% of them seen only once. This entry is derived from a study of CD8 T cells in Susac syndrome.

The chain combines TRBV5-5 with TRBJ2-3; weak D call: TRBD2 (7 bases). The clonotype comes from a human donor in good health. Sequenced material: CD4+ T cells from PBMCs. The DNA of the CDR3 is TGTGCCAGCAGCTTGCGGGGGGCCCGCACAGATACGCAGTATTTT. This encodes CASSLRGARTDTQYF.